This TCR beta chain originates from a study of blood T cell repertoires in COVID-19. Study-wide background: The United States, Italy and Spain supplied acute and convalescent COVID-19 samples. Sample material is recorded as cDNA or gDNA derived from T cells, B-cell-depleted T cells, or PBMCs.

Authors' methods: Cell counts per sample came from amplifying reference gene primers. The repertoire was sequenced with immunoSEQ multiplex PCR; TCRdb's copy has only in-frame clones and lacks some. V, J and clone size derive from that table, while D and trimming were established from the DNA sequence. Of 130,000 to 150,000 clones in the sample, about 90% were seen once. Germline V gene data show CDR1 as SGHNT and CDR2 as YYREEE (reference sequence). CDR3 length: 14 residues. Trimming removed 4 bases from V and 1 base from J, with 11 bases in between. The sequenced sample consisted of peripheral blood. The chain uses TRBV5-4 and TRBJ1-1; D perhaps matches TRBD1 (5 bases). The TCR sequence derives from a man aged 50-59 years who had recovered from COVID-19. CDR3 DNA: TGTGCCAGCAGCCCTGACAGTCGGAACACTGAAGCTTTCTTT. As protein: CASSPDSRNTEAFF.